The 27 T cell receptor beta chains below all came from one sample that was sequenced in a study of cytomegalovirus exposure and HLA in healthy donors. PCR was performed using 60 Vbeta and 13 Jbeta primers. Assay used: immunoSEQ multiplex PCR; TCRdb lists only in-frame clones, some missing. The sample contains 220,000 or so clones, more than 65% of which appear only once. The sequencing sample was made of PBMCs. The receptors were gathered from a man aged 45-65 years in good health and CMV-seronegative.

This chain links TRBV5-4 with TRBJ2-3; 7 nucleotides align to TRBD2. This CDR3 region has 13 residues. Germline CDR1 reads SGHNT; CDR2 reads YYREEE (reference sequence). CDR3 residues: CGGGRSPTDTQYF. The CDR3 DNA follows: TGTGGGGGGGGAAGGTCACCCACAGATACGCAGTATTTT.

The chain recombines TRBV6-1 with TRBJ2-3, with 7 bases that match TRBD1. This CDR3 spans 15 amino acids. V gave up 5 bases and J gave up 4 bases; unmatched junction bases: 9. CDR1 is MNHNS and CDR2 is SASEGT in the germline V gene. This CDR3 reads CASSLQGRVSDTQYF. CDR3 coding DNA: TGTGCCAGCAGTTTACAGGGGCGGGTTTCAGATACGCAGTATTTT.

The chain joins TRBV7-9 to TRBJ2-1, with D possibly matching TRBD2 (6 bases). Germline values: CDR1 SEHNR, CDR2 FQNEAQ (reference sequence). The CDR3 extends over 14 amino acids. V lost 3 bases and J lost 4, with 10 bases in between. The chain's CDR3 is CASSLAGSYNEQFF. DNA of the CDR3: TGTGCCAGCAGCTTGGCGGGATCTTACAATGAGCAGTTCTTC. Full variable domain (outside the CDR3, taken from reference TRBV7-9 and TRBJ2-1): DTGVSQNPRHKITKRGQNVTFRCDPISEHNRLYWYRQTLGQGPEFLTYFQNEAQLEKSRLLSDRFSAERPKGSFSTLEIQRTEQGDSAMYLCASSLAGSYNEQFFGPGTRLTVL.

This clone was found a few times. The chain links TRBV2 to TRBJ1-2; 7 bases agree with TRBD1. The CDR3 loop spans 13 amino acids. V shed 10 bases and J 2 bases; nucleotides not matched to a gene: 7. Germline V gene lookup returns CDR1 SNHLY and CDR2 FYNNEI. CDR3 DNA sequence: TGTGCCATTTCACAGGGGACGAACTATGGCTACACCTTC. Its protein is CAISQGTNYGYTF.

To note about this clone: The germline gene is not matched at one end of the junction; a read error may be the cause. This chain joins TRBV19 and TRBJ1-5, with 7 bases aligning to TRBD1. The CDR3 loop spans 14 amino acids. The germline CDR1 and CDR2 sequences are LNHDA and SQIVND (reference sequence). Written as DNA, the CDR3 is TGTGCCAGTAGTTTAGACAGGGACAATCAGCCCCAGCATTTT. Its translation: CASSLDRDNQPQHF. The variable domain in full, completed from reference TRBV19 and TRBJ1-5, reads DGGITQSPKYLFRKEGQNVTLSCEQNLNHDAMYWYRQDPGQGLRLIYYSQIVNDFQKGDIAEGYSVSREKKESFPLTVTSAQKNPTAFYLCASSLDRDNQPQHFGDGTRLSIL.

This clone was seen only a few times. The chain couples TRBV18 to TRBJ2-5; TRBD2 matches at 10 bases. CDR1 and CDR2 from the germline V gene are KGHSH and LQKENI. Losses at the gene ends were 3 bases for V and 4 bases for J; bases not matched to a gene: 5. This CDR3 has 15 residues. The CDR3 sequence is CASSPLAGALETQYF. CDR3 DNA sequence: TGTGCCAGCTCACCTCTAGCGGGGGCGTTAGAGACCCAGTACTTC.

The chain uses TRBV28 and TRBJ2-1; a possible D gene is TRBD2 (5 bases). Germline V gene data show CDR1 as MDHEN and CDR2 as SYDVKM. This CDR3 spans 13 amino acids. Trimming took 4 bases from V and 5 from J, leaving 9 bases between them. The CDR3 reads CASSSGLHNEQFF. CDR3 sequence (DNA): TGTGCCAGCAGTTCCGGACTCCACAATGAGCAGTTCTTC.

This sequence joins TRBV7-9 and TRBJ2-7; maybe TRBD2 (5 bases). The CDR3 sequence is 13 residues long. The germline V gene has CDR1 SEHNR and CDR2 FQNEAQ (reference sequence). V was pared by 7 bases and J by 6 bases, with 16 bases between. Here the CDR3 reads CASIPTGVSEQYF. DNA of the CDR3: TGTGCCAGCATCCCCACCGGGGTCTCCGAGCAGTACTTC. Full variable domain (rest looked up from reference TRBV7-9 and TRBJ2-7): DTGVSQNPRHKITKRGQNVTFRCDPISEHNRLYWYRQTLGQGPEFLTYFQNEAQLEKSRLLSDRFSAERPKGSFSTLEIQRTEQGDSAMYLCASIPTGVSEQYFGPGTRLTVT.

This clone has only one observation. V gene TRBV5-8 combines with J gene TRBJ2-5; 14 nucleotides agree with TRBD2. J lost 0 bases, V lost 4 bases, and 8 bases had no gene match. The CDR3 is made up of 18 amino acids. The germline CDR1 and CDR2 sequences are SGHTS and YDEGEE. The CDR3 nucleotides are TGTGCCAGCAGCCCCCCTGGGACTAGCGGGGGTAACCAAGAGACCCAGTACTTC. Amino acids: CASSPPGTSGGNQETQYF.

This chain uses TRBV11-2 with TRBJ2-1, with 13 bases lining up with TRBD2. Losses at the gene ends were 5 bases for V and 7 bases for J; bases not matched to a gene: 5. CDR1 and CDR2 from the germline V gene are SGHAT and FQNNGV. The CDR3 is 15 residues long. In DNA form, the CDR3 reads TGTGCCAGCAGCACGGGACTAGCGGGACTGAATGAGCAGTTCTTC. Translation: CASSTGLAGLNEQFF.

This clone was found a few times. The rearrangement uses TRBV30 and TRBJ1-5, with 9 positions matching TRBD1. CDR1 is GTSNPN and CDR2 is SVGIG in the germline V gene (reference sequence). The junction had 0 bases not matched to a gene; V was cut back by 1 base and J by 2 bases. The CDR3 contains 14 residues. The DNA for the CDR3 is TGTGCCTGGAGTGGGACAGGGGGCAATCAGCCCCAGCATTTT. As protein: CAWSGTGGNQPQHF.

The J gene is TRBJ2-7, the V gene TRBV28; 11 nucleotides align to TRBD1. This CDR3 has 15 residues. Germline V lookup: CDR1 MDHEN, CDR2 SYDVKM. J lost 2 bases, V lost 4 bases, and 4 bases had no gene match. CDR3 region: CASSSLDRGPYEQYF. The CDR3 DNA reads TGTGCCAGCAGTTCCCTGGACAGGGGGCCCTACGAGCAGTACTTC. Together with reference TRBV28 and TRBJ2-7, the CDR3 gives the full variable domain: DVKVTQSSRYLVKRTGEKVFLECVQDMDHENMFWYRQDPGLGLRLIYFSYDVKMKEKGDIPEGYSVSREKKERFSLILESASTNQTSMYLCASSSLDRGPYEQYFGPGTRLTVT.

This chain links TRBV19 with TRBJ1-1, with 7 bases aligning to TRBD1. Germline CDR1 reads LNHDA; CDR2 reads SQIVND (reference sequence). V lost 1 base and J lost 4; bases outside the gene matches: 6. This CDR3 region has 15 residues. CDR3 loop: CASSIAPGGFTEAFF. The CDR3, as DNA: TGTGCCAGTAGTATAGCCCCAGGGGGTTTCACTGAAGCTTTCTTT. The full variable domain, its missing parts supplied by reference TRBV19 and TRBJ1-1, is DGGITQSPKYLFRKEGQNVTLSCEQNLNHDAMYWYRQDPGQGLRLIYYSQIVNDFQKGDIAEGYSVSREKKESFPLTVTSAQKNPTAFYLCASSIAPGGFTEAFFGQGTRLTVV.

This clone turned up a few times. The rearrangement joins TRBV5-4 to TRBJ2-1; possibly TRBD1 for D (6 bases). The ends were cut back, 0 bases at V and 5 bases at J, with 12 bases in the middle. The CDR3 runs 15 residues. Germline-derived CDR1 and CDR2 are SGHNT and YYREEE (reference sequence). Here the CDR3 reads CASSLVLGTNNEQFF. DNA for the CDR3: TGTGCCAGCAGCTTGGTGCTTGGGACAAACAATGAGCAGTTCTTC.

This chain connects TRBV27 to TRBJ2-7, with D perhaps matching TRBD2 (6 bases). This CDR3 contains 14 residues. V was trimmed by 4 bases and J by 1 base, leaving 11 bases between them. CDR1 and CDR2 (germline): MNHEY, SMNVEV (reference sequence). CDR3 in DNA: TGTGCCAGCAGTTCACCGGGACTTTCCTACGAGCAGTACTTC. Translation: CASSSPGLSYEQYF.

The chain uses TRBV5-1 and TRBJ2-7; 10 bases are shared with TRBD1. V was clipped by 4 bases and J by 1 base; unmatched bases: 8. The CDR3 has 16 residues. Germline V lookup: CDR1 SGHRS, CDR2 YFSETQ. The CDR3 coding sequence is TGCGCCAGCAGCCAGGGGACAGGGGCCTCTTCCTACGAGCAGTACTTC. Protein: CASSQGTGASSYEQYF. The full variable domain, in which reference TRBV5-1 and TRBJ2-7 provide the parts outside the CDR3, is KAGVTQTPRYLIKTRGQQVTLSCSPISGHRSVSWYQQTPGQGLQFLFEYFSETQRNKGNFPGRFSGRQFSNSRSEMNVSTLELGDSALYLCASSQGTGASSYEQYFGPGTRLTVT.

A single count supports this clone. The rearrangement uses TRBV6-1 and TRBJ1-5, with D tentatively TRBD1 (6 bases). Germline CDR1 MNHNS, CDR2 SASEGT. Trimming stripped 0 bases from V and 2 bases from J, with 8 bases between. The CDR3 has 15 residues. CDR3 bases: TGTGCCAGCAGTGAAGCCACAGGGCGCAATCAGCCCCAGCATTTT. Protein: CASSEATGRNQPQHF.

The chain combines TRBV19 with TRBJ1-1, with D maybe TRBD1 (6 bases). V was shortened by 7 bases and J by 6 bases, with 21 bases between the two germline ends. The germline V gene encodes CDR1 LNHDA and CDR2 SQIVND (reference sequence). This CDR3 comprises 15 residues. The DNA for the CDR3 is TGTGCCAGTACCAACAAAGGGGGGGTGTCTGCTGAAGCTTTCTTT. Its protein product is CASTNKGGVSAEAFF.

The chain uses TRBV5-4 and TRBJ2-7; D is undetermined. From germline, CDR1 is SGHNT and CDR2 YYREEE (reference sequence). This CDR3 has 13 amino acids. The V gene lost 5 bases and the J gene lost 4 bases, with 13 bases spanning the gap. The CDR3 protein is CASSPGTTYEQYF. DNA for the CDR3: TGTGCCAGCAGTCCAGGAACGACATACGAGCAGTACTTC.

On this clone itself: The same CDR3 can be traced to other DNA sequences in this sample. CDR3 in DNA: TGTGCCAGCAGCGTAGGCAGCGGGAGAGACGGAACAGATACGCAGTATTTT. The encoded protein is CASSVGSGRDGTDTQYF. This chain connects TRBV9 to TRBJ2-3, with TRBD2 matching 8 bases. The CDR3 length is 17 residues. Trimming took 0 bases from V and 3 from J; bases not matched to a gene: 9. CDR1 SGDLS and CDR2 YYNGEE come from the germline V gene. The full variable domain, in which reference TRBV9 and TRBJ2-3 provide the parts outside the CDR3, is DSGVTQTPKHLITATGQRVTLRCSPRSGDLSVYWYQQSLDQGLQFLIQYYNGEERAKGNILERFSAQQFPDLHSELNLSSLELGDSALYFCASSVGSGRDGTDTQYFGPGTRLTVL.

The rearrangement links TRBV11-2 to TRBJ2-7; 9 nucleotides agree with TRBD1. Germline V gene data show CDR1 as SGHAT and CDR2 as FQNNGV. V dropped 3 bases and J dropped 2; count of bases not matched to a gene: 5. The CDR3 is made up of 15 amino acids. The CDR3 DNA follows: TGTGCCAGCAGCTTGACCCGGGACAGGGCCTACGAGCAGTACTTC. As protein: CASSLTRDRAYEQYF.

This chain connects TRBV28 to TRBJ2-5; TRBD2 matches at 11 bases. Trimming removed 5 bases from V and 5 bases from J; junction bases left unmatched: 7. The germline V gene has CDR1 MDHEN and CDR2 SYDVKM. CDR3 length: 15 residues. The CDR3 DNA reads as TGTGCCAGCAGTGCCGCTAGCGGGAGGACGGAGACCCAGTACTTC. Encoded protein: CASSAASGRTETQYF. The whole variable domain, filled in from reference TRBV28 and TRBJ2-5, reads DVKVTQSSRYLVKRTGEKVFLECVQDMDHENMFWYRQDPGLGLRLIYFSYDVKMKEKGDIPEGYSVSREKKERFSLILESASTNQTSMYLCASSAASGRTETQYFGPGTRLLVL.

Here the CDR3 reads CASSLRSGGHMNTEAFF. CDR3 coding DNA: TGTGCCAGCAGTTTAAGGTCAGGGGGCCACATGAACACTGAAGCTTTCTTT. This rearrangement joins TRBV27 to TRBJ1-1; 8 bases line up with TRBD1. The J segment lost 0 bases and the V segment lost 2 bases, leaving 8 bases of the junction unmatched. Germline values: CDR1 MNHEY, CDR2 SMNVEV (reference sequence). The CDR3 consists of 17 residues.

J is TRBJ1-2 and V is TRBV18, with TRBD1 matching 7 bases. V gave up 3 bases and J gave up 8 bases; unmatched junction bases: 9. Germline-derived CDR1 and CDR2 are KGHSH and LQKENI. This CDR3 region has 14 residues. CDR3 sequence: CASSPAMTGSGYTF. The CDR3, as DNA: TGTGCCAGCTCACCTGCAATGACAGGGTCCGGCTACACCTTC.

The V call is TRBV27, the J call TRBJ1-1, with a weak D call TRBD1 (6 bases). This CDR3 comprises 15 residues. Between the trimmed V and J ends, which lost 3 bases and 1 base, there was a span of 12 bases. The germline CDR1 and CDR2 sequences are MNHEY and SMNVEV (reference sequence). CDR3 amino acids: CASSFGGAENTEAFF. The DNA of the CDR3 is TGTGCCAGCAGTTTCGGGGGGGCTGAGAACACTGAAGCTTTCTTT.

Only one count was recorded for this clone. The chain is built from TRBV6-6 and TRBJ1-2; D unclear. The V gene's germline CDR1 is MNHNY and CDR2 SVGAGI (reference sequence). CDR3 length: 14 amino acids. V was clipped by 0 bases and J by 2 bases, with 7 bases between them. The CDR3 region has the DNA TGTGCCAGCAGTTACTCCGGGGTAAACTATGGCTACACCTTC. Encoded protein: CASSYSGVNYGYTF.

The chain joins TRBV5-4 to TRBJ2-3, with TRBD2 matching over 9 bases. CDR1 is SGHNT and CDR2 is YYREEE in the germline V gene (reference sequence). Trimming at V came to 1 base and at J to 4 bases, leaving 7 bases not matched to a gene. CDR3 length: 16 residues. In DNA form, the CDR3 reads TGTGCCAGCAGCTTGAAGGGCGGGAGGGAAGCAGATACGCAGTATTTT. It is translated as CASSLKGGREADTQYF.